Described below is a single T cell receptor (beta chain) sequence and its context. The antigen is undetermined. This record comes from a study of OX40 agonist ivuxolimab in advanced cancers. Background on the study: Patient treatment consisted of intravenous ivuxolimab administration every 2 weeks at 0.01 to 10 mg/kg. Patients with prior anti-PD-1, anti-PD-L1 or anti-CTLA-4 therapy were eligible; roughly 40% had some.

Findings and caveats of the study: Normalized expansion of T-cell clones was also low for some nonresponders. Within 6 weeks, CD4+ and CD8+ blood T cells expanded clonally at 0.1 to 3.0 mg/kg.

Some clones are missing from TCRdb's copy, which holds only in-frame ones; the method was immunoSEQ multiplex PCR. The sample carries 60,000 to 75,000 clones, 90% to 95% recorded once. The V and J ends lost 5 bases and 6 bases, in that order; junction bases with no gene match: 7. Germline loops: CDR1 SEHNR, CDR2 FQNEAQ (reference sequence). This CDR3 spans 16 amino acids. The TCR was taken from an adult with an advanced solid tumor such as melanoma, head and neck, liver or kidney cancer. V and J are TRBV7-9 and TRBJ2-2; 12 bases align to TRBD2. The sample was CD4+ or CD8+ T cells sorted from blood, taken in a trial of the OX40 agonist ivuxolimab. The CDR3 sequence: CASSETSGSESGELFF. The CDR3 DNA follows: TGTGCCAGCAGCGAGACTAGCGGGAGCGAATCCGGGGAGCTGTTTTTT.